This TCR beta chain is from a study of T cells in Graves' hyperthyroidism and ophthalmopathy. V was clipped by 5 bases and J by 13 bases, with 26 bases between them. The CDR3 loop spans 15 amino acids. Germline CDR1 SGHAT, CDR2 FQNNGV. Overall study results and limits: From stable hyperthyroidism, ophthalmopathy was set apart by a 13 V-J model.

TCR beta CDR3 regions were amplified from RNA. HTBI primers were used for first-round RT-PCR of the TCR CDR3. One entry per CDR3 protein, called by TCRdb with MiXCR from the multiplex PCR reads. The data show about 770,000 distinct CDR3 sequences, under 20% seen once. The blood sample was taken at first hyperthyroidism diagnosis, before any ophthalmopathy symptoms. This clonotype was seen at least ten times. Its antigen remains unknown. The sequenced sample was blood. The receptor's source is a woman between 50 and 59 years old with Graves' hyperthyroidism that later progressed to Graves' ophthalmopathy. V usage is TRBV11-2 and J usage is TRBJ2-5; tentatively, D is TRBD1 or TRBD2 (5 bases each). In DNA form, the CDR3 reads TGTGCCAGCAGCCCTCTTGTTGGGACCTTCCCCGATTTGTACTTC. Translating gives CASSPLVGTFPDLYF.